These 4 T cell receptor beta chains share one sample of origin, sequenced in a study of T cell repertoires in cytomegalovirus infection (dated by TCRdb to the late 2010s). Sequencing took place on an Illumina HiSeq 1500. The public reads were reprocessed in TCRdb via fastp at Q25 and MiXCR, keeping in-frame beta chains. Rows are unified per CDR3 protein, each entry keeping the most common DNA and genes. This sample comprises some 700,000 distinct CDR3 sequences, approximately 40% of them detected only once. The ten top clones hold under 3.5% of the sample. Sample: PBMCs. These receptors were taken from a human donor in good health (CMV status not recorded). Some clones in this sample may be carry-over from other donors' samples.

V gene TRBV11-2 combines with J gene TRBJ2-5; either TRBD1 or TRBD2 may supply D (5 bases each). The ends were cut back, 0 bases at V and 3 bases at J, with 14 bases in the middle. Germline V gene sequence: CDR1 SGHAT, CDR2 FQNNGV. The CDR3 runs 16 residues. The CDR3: CASSLEGVGLEETQYF. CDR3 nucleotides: TGTGCCAGCAGCTTAGAGGGGGTCGGGCTAGAAGAGACCCAGTACTTC. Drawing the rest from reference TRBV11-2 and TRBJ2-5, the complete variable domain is EAGVAQSPRYKIIEKRQSVAFWCNPISGHATLYWYQQILGQGPKLLIQFQNNGVVDDSQLPKDRFSAERLKGVDSTLKIQPAKLEDSAVYLCASSLEGVGLEETQYFGPGTRLLVL.

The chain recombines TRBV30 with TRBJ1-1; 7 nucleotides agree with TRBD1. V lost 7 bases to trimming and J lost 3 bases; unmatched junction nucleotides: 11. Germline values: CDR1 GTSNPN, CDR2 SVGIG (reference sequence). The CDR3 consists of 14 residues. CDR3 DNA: TGTGCCTTAAAATTTAGGACAGGCTACACTGAAGCTTTCTTT. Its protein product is CALKFRTGYTEAFF.

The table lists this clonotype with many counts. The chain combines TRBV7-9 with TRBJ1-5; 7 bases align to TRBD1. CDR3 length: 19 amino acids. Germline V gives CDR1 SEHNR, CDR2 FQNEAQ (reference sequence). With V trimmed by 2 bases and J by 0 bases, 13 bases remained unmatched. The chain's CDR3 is CASSLWGHRDSYSNQPQHF. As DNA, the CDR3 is TGTGCCAGCAGCTTATGGGGACACCGGGACAGTTATAGCAATCAGCCCCAGCATTTT.

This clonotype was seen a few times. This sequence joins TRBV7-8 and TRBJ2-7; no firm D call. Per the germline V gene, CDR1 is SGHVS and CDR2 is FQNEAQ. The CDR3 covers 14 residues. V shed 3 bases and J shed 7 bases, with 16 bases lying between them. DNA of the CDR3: TGTGCCAGCAGCTTCCAAATCGGCCGCTCGGAGCAGTACTTC. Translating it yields CASSFQIGRSEQYF.